These 8 T cell receptor beta chains were all obtained from the same sample, sequenced in a study of beta chain features in type 1 diabetes. The study's findings and limits: In every one of the four CD4+ subsets, TCRB CDR3s were moderately but significantly shorter in Type 1 diabetes patients.

The antigens for these receptors are not known. Expressed TCRB transcripts were sequenced because the isolated RNA had all been reverse transcribed beforehand. Sequencing used immunoSEQ multiplex PCR; TCRdb keeps in-frame clones, though not all of them. The profile shows under 850,000 clones, roughly an eighth of them singletons. Material: naive CD4+ T cells from blood. All receptors derive from a man between 18 and 35 years old with type 1 diabetes.

This clone was counted a few times. This rearrangement joins TRBV5-1 to TRBJ2-5; D uncertain. This CDR3 region has 11 residues. Trimming cost V 5 bases and J 3 bases, with 5 bases left between them. Germline V gene data show CDR1 as SGHRS and CDR2 as YFSETQ. The CDR3 nucleotides are TGCGCCAGCAGACTGGAAGAGACCCAGTACTTC. Amino acid sequence: CASRLEETQYF.

This clone was detected only a few times. The chain carries TRBV7-7 and TRBJ2-1, with TRBD2 matching over 9 bases. CDR3 length: 15 residues. Trimming removed 1 base from V and 6 bases from J; junction bases left unmatched: 4. CDR1 is SSHAT, CDR2 FNYEAQ, per germline (reference sequence). CDR3 bases: TGTGCCAGCAGCTTAGGGCTAGCGGGGATCAATGAGCAGTTCTTC. This codes for CASSLGLAGINEQFF.

This clone was counted a few times. The J gene is TRBJ2-7, the V gene TRBV4-1; 8 nucleotides line up with TRBD1. Trimming took 7 bases from V and 5 from J; bases not matched to a gene: 13. This CDR3 is 15 amino acids long. Germline CDR1 and CDR2: MGHRA and YSYEKL. CDR3 residues: CASKEVGQGDHEQYF. CDR3 DNA sequence: TGCGCCAGCAAAGAGGTTGGACAGGGAGATCACGAGCAGTACTTC.

The V gene is TRBV28, the J gene TRBJ2-7, with D possibly TRBD1 on 6 matching bases. Per germline, CDR1 MDHEN and CDR2 SYDVKM. Trimming shortened V by 5 bases and J by 0 bases, and 20 bases separated the two germline ends. The length of the CDR3 is 17 residues. Here the CDR3 reads CASSPTTGMGSSYEQYF. DNA of the CDR3: TGTGCCAGCAGTCCGACAACAGGGATGGGGAGCTCCTACGAGCAGTACTTC.

The rearrangement joins TRBV4-1 to TRBJ2-7, with unresolved D. The germline V and J ends were trimmed by 1 base and 6 bases, with 13 bases remaining between them. Germline loops: CDR1 MGHRA, CDR2 YSYEKL. The CDR3 contains 14 residues. Here the CDR3 reads CASSQGGSPSEQYF. CDR3 DNA sequence: TGCGCCAGCAGCCAAGGAGGTAGTCCTTCCGAGCAGTACTTC.

This clone was seen only a few times. Other DNA sequences of this sample code for an identical CDR3. V gene TRBV18 combines with J gene TRBJ2-7; D unclear. The ends were cut back, 0 bases at V and 1 base at J, with 1 base in the middle. Germline values: CDR1 KGHSH, CDR2 LQKENI. This CDR3 contains 12 residues. CDR3: CASSPPSYEQYF. The CDR3 coding sequence is TGTGCCAGCTCACCACCGTCCTACGAGCAGTACTTC.

This clone has a handful of counts. The chain joins TRBV5-6 to TRBJ2-3, with 13 bases lining up with TRBD2. The CDR3 spans 16 residues. Germline V gives CDR1 SGHDT, CDR2 YYEEEE. After removal of 4 bases from V and 2 bases from J, the junction contained 4 bases not matched to a gene. The CDR3 sequence is CASSLGTSGVTDTQYF. The CDR3 coding sequence is TGTGCCAGCAGCCTAGGGACTAGCGGGGTCACAGATACGCAGTATTTT.

In this sample, this clone turned up a few times. This rearrangement joins TRBV6-5 to TRBJ1-6, with 8 positions matching TRBD1. The CDR3 has 15 amino acids. With 2 bases clipped from V and 9 bases from J, the junction kept 6 bases outside the gene matches. Per the germline V gene, CDR1 is MNHEY and CDR2 is SVGAGI. CDR3 in DNA: TGTGCCAGCAGTTACAACGACAGGGGAGTTTCACCCCTCCACTTT. It translates to CASSYNDRGVSPLHF.